This paragraph covers one T cell receptor (beta chain) sequence. The antigen is not known. This specimen belongs to a study of regulatory T cells in long-lasting Graves disease. About the research overall: More than 5 years of antithyroid drugs with positive TSH receptor antibodies defined persistent Graves' disease. Study-level points and caveats: Authors noted too few samples as a limitation.

Germline-derived CDR1 and CDR2 are MNHEY and SMNVEV (reference sequence). Trimming stripped 6 bases from V and 3 bases from J, with 10 bases between. This CDR3 contains 13 residues. iRepertoire HTBI primers and Arm-PCR of CDR3 regions built TCR beta libraries. TCRdb re-called the multiplex PCR reads through MiXCR, storing one row per CDR3 protein. Of roughly 450,000 distinct CDR3 sequences in the sample, 22% were seen once. The time point: persistent/refractory GD, antithyroid drugs over 5 years with positive TRAb. TCR sequences were obtained from RNA taken from PBMCs. An endocrinology department in Xi'an, China, recruited the patients.

The chain couples TRBV27 to TRBJ2-3; no firm D call. The specimen comprised peripheral blood mononuclear cells (PBMCs), sampled when the disease was refractory, from a patient treated with antithyroid drugs. The receptor was derived from a female donor with Graves disease. In DNA form, the CDR3 reads TGTGCCAGCAGGGGTACCGGTACAGATACGCAGTATTTT. This codes for CASRGTGTDTQYF.